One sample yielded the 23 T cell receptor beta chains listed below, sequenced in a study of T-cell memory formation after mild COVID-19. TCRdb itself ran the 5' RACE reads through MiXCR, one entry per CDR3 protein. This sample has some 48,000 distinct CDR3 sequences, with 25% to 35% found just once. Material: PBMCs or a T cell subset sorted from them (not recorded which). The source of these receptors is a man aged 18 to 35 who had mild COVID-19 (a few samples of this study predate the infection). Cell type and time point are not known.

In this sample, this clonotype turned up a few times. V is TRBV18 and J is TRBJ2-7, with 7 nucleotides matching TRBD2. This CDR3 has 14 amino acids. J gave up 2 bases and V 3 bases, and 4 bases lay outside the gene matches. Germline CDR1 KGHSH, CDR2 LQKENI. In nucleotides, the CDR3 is TGTGCCAGCTCACCTTCCGGACTAGCCTACGAGCAGTACTTC. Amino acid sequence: CASSPSGLAYEQYF. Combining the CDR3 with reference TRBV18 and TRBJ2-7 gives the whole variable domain NAGVMQNPRHLVRRRGQEARLRCSPMKGHSHVYWYRQLPEEGLKFMVYLQKENIIDESGMPKERFSAEFPKEGPSILRIQQVVRGDSAAYFCASSPSGLAYEQYFGPGTRLTVT.

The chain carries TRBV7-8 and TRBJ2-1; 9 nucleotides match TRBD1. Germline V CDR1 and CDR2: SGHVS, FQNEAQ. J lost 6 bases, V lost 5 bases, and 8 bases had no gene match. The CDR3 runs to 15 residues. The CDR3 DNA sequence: TGTGCCAGCAGCCCCGGGACAGGGTCAGGCAATGAGCAGTTCTTC. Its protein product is CASSPGTGSGNEQFF.

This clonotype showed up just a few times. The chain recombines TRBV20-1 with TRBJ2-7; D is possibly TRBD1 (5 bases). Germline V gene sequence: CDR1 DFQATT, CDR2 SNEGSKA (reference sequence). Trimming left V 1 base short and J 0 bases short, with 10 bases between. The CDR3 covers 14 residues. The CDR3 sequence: CSARAFDSSYEQYV. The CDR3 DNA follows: TGCAGTGCTAGAGCCTTCGACAGCTCCTACGAGCAGTACGTC.

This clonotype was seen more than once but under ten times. CDR3 amino acids: CASRTLTFLTDTQYF. The CDR3 region has the DNA TGTGCCAGCAGAACTTTGACCTTTCTCACAGATACGCAGTATTTT. This rearrangement joins TRBV28 to TRBJ2-3; D gene unclear. The CDR3 has 15 amino acids. The ends were cut back, 6 bases at V and 2 bases at J, with 15 bases in the middle. Germline values: CDR1 MDHEN, CDR2 SYDVKM.

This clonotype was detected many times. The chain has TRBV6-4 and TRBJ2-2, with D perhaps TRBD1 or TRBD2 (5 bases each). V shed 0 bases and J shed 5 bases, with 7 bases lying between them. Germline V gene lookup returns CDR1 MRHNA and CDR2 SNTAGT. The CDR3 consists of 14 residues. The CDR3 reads CASSDSGDTGELFF. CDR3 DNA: TGTGCCAGCAGTGACTCGGGGGATACCGGGGAGCTGTTTTTT.

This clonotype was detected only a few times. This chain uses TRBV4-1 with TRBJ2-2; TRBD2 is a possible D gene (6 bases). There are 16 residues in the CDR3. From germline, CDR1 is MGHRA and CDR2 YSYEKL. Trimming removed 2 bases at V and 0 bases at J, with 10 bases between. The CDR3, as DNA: TGCGCCAGCAGCCAAAAGGGACTGCCGAACACCGGGGAGCTGTTTTTT. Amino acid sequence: CASSQKGLPNTGELFF.

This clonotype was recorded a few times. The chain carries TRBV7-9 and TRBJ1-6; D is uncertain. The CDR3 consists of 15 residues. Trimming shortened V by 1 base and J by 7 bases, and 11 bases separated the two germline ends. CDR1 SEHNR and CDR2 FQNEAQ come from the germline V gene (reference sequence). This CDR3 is CASSLGGGSNSPLHF. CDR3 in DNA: TGTGCCAGCAGCTTAGGTGGCGGAAGCAATTCACCCCTCCACTTT.

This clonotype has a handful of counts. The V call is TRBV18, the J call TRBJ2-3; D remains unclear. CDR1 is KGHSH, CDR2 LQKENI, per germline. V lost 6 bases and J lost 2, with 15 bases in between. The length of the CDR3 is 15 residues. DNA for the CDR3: TGTGCCAGCTCTCGACCGGCCGGTGACACAGATACGCAGTATTTT. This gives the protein CASSRPAGDTDTQYF.

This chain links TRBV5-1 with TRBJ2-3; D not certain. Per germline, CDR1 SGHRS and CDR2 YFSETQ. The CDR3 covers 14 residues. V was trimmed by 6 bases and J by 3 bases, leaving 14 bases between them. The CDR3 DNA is TGCGCCAGCACCGCGGTTGGGGTAACAGATACGCAGTATTTT. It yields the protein CASTAVGVTDTQYF.

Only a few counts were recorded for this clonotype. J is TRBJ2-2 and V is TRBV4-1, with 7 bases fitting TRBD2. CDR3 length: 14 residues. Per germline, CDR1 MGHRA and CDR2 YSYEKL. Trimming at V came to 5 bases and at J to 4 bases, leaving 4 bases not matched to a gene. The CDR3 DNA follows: TGCGCCAGCAGCTGGGGAGGGGTCACCGGGGAGCTGTTTTTT. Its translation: CASSWGGVTGELFF.

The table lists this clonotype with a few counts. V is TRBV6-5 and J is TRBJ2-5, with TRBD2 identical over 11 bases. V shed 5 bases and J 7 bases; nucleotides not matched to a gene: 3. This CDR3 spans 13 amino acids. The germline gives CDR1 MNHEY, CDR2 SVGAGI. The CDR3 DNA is TGTGCCAGCAGTCTAGCGGGAGGAGGGACCCAGTACTTC. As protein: CASSLAGGGTQYF.

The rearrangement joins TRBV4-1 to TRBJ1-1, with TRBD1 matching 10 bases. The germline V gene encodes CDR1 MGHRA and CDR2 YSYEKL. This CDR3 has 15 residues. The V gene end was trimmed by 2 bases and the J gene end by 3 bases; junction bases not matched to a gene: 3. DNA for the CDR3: TGCGCCAGCAGCCAACGACAGGGGGCGGACACTGAAGCTTTCTTT. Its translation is CASSQRQGADTEAFF.

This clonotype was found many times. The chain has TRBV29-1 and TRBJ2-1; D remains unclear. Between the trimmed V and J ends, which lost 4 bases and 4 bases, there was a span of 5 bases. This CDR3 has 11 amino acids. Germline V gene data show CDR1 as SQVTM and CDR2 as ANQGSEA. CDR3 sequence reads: CSVVQYNEQFF. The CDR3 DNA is TGCAGCGTTGTGCAGTACAATGAGCAGTTCTTC.

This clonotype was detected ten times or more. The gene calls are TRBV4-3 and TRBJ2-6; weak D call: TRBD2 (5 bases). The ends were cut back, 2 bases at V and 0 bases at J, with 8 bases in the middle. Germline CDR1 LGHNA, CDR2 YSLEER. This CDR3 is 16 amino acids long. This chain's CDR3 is CASSQPEGSGANVLTF. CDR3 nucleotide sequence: TGCGCCAGCAGCCAACCCGAGGGCTCTGGGGCCAACGTCCTGACTTTC.

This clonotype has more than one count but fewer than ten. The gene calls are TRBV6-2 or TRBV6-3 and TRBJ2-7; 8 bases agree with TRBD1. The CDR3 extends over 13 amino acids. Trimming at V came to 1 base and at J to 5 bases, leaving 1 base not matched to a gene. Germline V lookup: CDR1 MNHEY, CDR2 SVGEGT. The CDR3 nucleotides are TGTGCCAGCAGTTACTGGGACAGGAACGAGCAGTACTTC. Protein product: CASSYWDRNEQYF.

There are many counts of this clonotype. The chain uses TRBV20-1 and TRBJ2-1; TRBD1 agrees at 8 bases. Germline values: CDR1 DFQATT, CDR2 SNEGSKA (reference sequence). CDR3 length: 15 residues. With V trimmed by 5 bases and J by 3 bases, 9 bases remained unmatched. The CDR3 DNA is TGCAGTGCTCCCCGGACAGGGACTTTCTACAATGAGCAGTTCTTC. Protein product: CSAPRTGTFYNEQFF.

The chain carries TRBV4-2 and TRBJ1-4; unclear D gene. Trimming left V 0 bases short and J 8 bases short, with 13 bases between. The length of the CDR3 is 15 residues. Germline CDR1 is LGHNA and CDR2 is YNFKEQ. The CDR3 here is CASSQEAWTGEKLFF. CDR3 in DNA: TGTGCCAGCAGCCAAGAAGCCTGGACCGGGGAAAAACTGTTTTTT.

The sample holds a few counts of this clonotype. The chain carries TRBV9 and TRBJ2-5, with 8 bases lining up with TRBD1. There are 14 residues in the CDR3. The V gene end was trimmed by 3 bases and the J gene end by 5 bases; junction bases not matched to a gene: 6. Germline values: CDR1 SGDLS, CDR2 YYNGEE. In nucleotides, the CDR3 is TGTGCCAGCAGCGGACGACAGGGGTGGGAGACCCAGTACTTC. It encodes CASSGRQGWETQYF.

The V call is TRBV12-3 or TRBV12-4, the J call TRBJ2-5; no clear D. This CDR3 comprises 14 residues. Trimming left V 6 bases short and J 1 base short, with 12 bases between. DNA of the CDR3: TGTGCCAGCAGCCCCGCACACCGCCAAGAGACCCAGTACTTC. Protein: CASSPAHRQETQYF.

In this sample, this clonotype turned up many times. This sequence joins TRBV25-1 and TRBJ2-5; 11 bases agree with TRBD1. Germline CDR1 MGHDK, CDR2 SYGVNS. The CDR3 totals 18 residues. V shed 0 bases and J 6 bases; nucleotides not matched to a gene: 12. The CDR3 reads CASSEYKGQGVRAQTQYF. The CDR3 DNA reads TGTGCCAGCAGTGAATATAAGGGACAGGGGGTAAGGGCACAGACCCAGTACTTC.

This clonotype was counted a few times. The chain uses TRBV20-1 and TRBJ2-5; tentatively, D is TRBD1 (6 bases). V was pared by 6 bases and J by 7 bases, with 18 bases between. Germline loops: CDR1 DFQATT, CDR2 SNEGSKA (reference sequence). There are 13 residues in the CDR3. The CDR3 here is CSAEGERVGTQYF. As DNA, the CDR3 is TGCAGTGCCGAGGGGGAGCGTGTTGGGACCCAGTACTTC.

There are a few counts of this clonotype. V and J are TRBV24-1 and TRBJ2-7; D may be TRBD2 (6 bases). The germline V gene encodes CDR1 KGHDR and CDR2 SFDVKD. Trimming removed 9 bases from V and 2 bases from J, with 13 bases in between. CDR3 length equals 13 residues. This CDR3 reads CATDRDFAYEQYF. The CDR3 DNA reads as TGTGCCACCGACCGGGACTTCGCCTACGAGCAGTACTTC.

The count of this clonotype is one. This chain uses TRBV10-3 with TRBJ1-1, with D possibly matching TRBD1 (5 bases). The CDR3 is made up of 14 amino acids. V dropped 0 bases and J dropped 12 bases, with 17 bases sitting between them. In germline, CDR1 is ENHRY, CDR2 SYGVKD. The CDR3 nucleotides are TGTGCCATCAGTGAGTCGACACCGGCAAAGGGGTCTTTCTTT. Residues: CAISESTPAKGSFF.